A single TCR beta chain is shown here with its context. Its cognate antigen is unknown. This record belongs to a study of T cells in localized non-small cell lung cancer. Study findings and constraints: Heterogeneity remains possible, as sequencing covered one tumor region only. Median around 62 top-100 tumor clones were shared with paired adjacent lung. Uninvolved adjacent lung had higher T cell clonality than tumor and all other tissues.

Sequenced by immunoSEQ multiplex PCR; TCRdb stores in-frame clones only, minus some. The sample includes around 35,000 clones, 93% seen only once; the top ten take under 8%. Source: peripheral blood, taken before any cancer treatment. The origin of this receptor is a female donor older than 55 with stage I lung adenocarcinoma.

CDR3 bases: TGCGCCAGCAGCCGTTCGGGACAGGGATCCTATGGCTACACCTTC. Translating it yields CASSRSGQGSYGYTF. The V call is TRBV4-3, the J call TRBJ1-2, with 9 bases that match TRBD1. Germline V CDR1 and CDR2: LGHNA, YSLEER. J was trimmed by 4 bases and V by 4 bases; bases with no gene match: 7. The CDR3 is 15 amino acids.